Listed here are 30 T cell receptor beta chains from one sample, sequenced in a study of response to subunit inactivated influenza vaccine. From the RT-PCR reads, TCRdb called clonotypes with MiXCR, one entry per CDR3 protein. The sample holds around 650,000 distinct CDR3 sequences, 15% to 18% seen once. Sequences were derived from PBMCs from blood, sampled roughly 13 days after vaccination. All receptors derive from a man aged 45 to 65 who received an inactivated influenza vaccine.

This clonotype was detected only a few times. J is TRBJ1-1 and V is TRBV7-9; D remains ambiguous. Trimming shortened V by 2 bases and J by 3 bases, and 13 bases separated the two germline ends. Germline CDR1 SEHNR, CDR2 FQNEAQ (reference sequence). There are 15 residues in the CDR3. The CDR3 here is CASSLRRAGDTEAFF. The CDR3 nucleotides are TGTGCCAGCAGCTTAAGACGTGCCGGGGACACTGAAGCTTTCTTT.

The genes are TRBV12-3 or TRBV12-4 and TRBJ2-1, with TRBD2 identical over 16 bases. This CDR3 region has 16 residues. V was pared by 5 bases and J by 9 bases, with 7 bases of the junction left unmatched. CDR3 bases: TGTGCCAGCAGTATGGGACTAGCGGGGGGGTTTGGTGAGCAGTTCTTC. Encoded protein: CASSMGLAGGFGEQFF.

This clonotype was observed a handful of times. The chain uses TRBV5-1 and TRBJ2-7, with D perhaps matching TRBD1 or TRBD2 (5 bases each). V shed 4 bases and J shed 6 bases, with 23 bases lying between them. The germline gives CDR1 SGHRS, CDR2 YFSETQ. The length of the CDR3 is 16 residues. The CDR3 DNA reads as TGCGCCAGCAGCCCCGGGGACCCCAGGTCTCTCTCCGAGCAGTACTTC. Translation gives CASSPGDPRSLSEQYF. The full variable domain, its missing parts supplied by reference TRBV5-1 and TRBJ2-7, is KAGVTQTPRYLIKTRGQQVTLSCSPISGHRSVSWYQQTPGQGLQFLFEYFSETQRNKGNFPGRFSGRQFSNSRSEMNVSTLELGDSALYLCASSPGDPRSLSEQYFGPGTRLTVT.

This clonotype was counted many times. The V call is TRBV7-9, the J call TRBJ2-7; 11 bases are a match to TRBD1. CDR3 length equals 15 residues. The V and J ends lost 6 bases and 3 bases, in that order; junction bases with no gene match: 7. The germline V gene encodes CDR1 SEHNR and CDR2 FQNEAQ (reference sequence). In DNA, the CDR3 is TGTGCCAGCAGACCTGGGACAGGGGGTATCTACGAGCAGTACTTC. The encoded protein is CASRPGTGGIYEQYF. Full variable domain (rest looked up from reference TRBV7-9 and TRBJ2-7): DTGVSQNPRHKITKRGQNVTFRCDPISEHNRLYWYRQTLGQGPEFLTYFQNEAQLEKSRLLSDRFSAERPKGSFSTLEIQRTEQGDSAMYLCASRPGTGGIYEQYFGPGTRLTVT.

This clonotype was counted only a few times. The J gene is TRBJ1-2, the V gene TRBV3-1; D unresolved. The length of the CDR3 is 13 residues. Germline CDR1 and CDR2: LGHDT and YNNKEL (reference sequence). V shed 4 bases and J shed 3 bases, with 9 bases lying between them. This CDR3 reads CASSPLGDYGYTF. The DNA of the CDR3 is TGTGCCAGCAGCCCCCTAGGCGACTATGGCTACACCTTC.

This clonotype has just a few counts. The chain employs TRBV7-2 and TRBJ2-1, with D maybe TRBD1 (6 bases). Germline V lookup: CDR1 SGHTA, CDR2 FQGNSA. The CDR3 loop spans 15 amino acids. Trimming stripped 2 bases from V and 3 bases from J, with 11 bases between. The CDR3 bases are TGTGCCAGCAGCTTAAGAGAGACAGGCTACAATGAGCAGTTCTTC. It codes for CASSLRETGYNEQFF.

This chain connects TRBV7-9 to TRBJ1-1; D not certain. V was cut by 7 bases and J by 4 bases, with 13 bases left in between. Germline V lookup: CDR1 SEHNR, CDR2 FQNEAQ (reference sequence). This CDR3 comprises 13 residues. The CDR3 DNA is TGTGCCAGCACCCTAGCGGGGAGCACTGAAGCTTTCTTT. Translation: CASTLAGSTEAFF.

The V and J genes are TRBV6-5 and TRBJ2-3; a weak D match, TRBD2 (6 bases). Trimming pared 8 bases from V and 4 bases from J, leaving 10 bases between. The V gene's germline CDR1 is MNHEY and CDR2 SVGAGI. This CDR3 is 12 amino acids long. CDR3 bases: TGTGCCAGCGGAGGGTACGCAGATACGCAGTATTTT. Translating gives CASGGYADTQYF.

To note about this clonotype: A much larger clone lies one base from this, so it may be a read error. The chain uses TRBV20-1 and TRBJ2-3; 11 bases line up with TRBD2. CDR1 and CDR2 (germline): DFQATT, SNEGSKA (reference sequence). This CDR3 is 16 amino acids long. CDR3 loop: CSAVKSSGGYTDTKYF. The CDR3, as DNA: TGCAGTGCTGTCAAATCTAGCGGGGGGTACACAGATACGAAGTATTTT.

This clonotype was recorded at least ten times. The DNA for the CDR3 is TGCAGTGCTAGAGTAGCGGCCAGGGTGTACAATGAGCAGTTCTTC. Protein sequence: CSARVAARVYNEQFF. V and J are TRBV20-1 and TRBJ2-1; D possibly corresponds to TRBD2 (6 bases). From germline, CDR1 is DFQATT and CDR2 SNEGSKA (reference sequence). The CDR3 covers 15 residues. Trimming removed 1 base at V and 4 bases at J, with 14 bases between.

This clonotype was observed at least ten times. The V gene is TRBV12-3 or TRBV12-4, the J gene TRBJ1-6; 7 bases match TRBD1. This CDR3 is built from 14 residues. J gave up 5 bases and V 6 bases, and 4 bases lay outside the gene matches. CDR3 sequence reads: CASSLGTDNSPLHF. CDR3 nucleotide sequence: TGTGCCAGCAGCCTCGGGACAGATAATTCACCCCTCCACTTT.

In regard to this clonotype: At one of its ends the junction is not consistent with the germline gene, which may arise from a read error. V usage is TRBV20-1 and J usage is TRBJ2-1, with 11 bases identical to TRBD2. This CDR3 is built from 12 residues. Per the germline V gene, CDR1 is DFQATT and CDR2 is SNEGSKA (reference sequence). CDR3 nucleotides: TGCAGTGCTAGAGTGGGGACTAGCGGACAGGAATTC. Amino acid sequence: CSARVGTSGQEF.

This clonotype has a handful of counts. The rearrangement uses TRBV3-1 and TRBJ2-7; TRBD1 agrees at 7 bases. V was pared by 6 bases and J by 3 bases, with 8 bases of the junction left unmatched. Germline-derived CDR1 and CDR2 are LGHDT and YNNKEL (reference sequence). The CDR3 extends over 14 amino acids. As DNA, the CDR3 is TGTGCCAGCAGTCTGGGACAGTCCTACTACGAGCAGTACTTC. Translating gives CASSLGQSYYEQYF.

This clonotype was detected a few times. The DNA of the CDR3 is TGTGCCAGCAGCTTAGTTTCAGGGAAGAACACTGAAGCTTTCTTT. Its protein is CASSLVSGKNTEAFF. The V gene is TRBV7-9, the J gene TRBJ1-1; weak D call: TRBD1 (5 bases). The germline CDR1 and CDR2 sequences are SEHNR and FQNEAQ (reference sequence). The ends were cut back, 1 base at V and 1 base at J, with 10 bases in the middle. The CDR3 covers 15 residues.

The rearrangement joins TRBV24-1 to TRBJ2-7; D is possibly TRBD1 or TRBD2 (5 bases each). There are 16 residues in the CDR3. The V gene lost 4 bases and the J gene lost 3 bases, with 18 bases spanning the gap. The V gene's germline CDR1 is KGHDR and CDR2 SFDVKD. The DNA of the CDR3 is TGTGCCACCAGTGACGGGCCCCGGGGACCGCTCTACGAGCAGTACTTC. Protein: CATSDGPRGPLYEQYF.

This rearrangement joins TRBV11-2 to TRBJ2-2; D possibly corresponds to TRBD2 (6 bases). This CDR3 region has 15 residues. Germline V lookup: CDR1 SGHAT, CDR2 FQNNGV. The germline V and J ends were trimmed by 2 bases and 6 bases, with 13 bases remaining between them. CDR3 sequence: CASSLRRSGAGELFF. DNA of the CDR3: TGTGCCAGCAGCTTAAGGAGGTCGGGAGCCGGGGAGCTGTTTTTT.

This clonotype was seen more than once but under ten times. V is TRBV5-1 and J is TRBJ2-2; 8 bases align to TRBD2. The germline V gene encodes CDR1 SGHRS and CDR2 YFSETQ. CDR3 length: 17 amino acids. The trim removed 0 bases at V and 8 bases at J, leaving 12 bases unmatched. The CDR3 loop reads CASSLAGGGLISGELFF. The CDR3 DNA reads as TGCGCCAGCAGCTTGGCCGGGGGGGGCCTTATCTCTGGGGAGCTGTTTTTT.

This clonotype was detected a few times. This chain connects TRBV19 to TRBJ2-1, with 11 nucleotides matching TRBD2. CDR3 length: 15 residues. V was clipped by 1 base and J by 8 bases; unmatched bases: 4. The germline gives CDR1 LNHDA, CDR2 SQIVND (reference sequence). CDR3: CASSIGGTSGHEQFF. The DNA for the CDR3 is TGTGCCAGTAGTATAGGGGGGACTAGCGGCCATGAGCAGTTCTTC.

This clonotype was counted many times. The chain carries TRBV20-1 and TRBJ1-2; a weak D match, TRBD1 (5 bases). Germline V CDR1 and CDR2: DFQATT, SNEGSKA (reference sequence). CDR3 length equals 14 residues. V was pared by 2 bases and J by 1 base, with 11 bases between. The CDR3 here is CSARPPTVNYGYTF. CDR3 DNA: TGCAGTGCTAGACCCCCGACAGTTAACTATGGCTACACCTTC.

The V call is TRBV6-1, the J call TRBJ2-5; 8 nucleotides agree with TRBD2. The CDR3 loop spans 14 amino acids. The germline gives CDR1 MNHNS, CDR2 SASEGT. J was trimmed by 6 bases and V by 7 bases; bases with no gene match: 10. The DNA for the CDR3 is TGTGCCAGCAACCTGGGACTAGATACGAAGACCCAGTACTTC. Protein sequence: CASNLGLDTKTQYF.

The J gene is TRBJ2-1, the V gene TRBV28; 10 positions agree with TRBD2. Germline V gene sequence: CDR1 MDHEN, CDR2 SYDVKM. Trimming at V came to 2 bases and at J to 8 bases, leaving 6 bases not matched to a gene. The CDR3 runs 15 residues. CDR3 nucleotide sequence: TGTGCCAGCAGTTTAAATCTAGCGGGGGAATATGAGCAGTTCTTC. Amino acid sequence: CASSLNLAGEYEQFF.

This clonotype was recorded at least ten times. The V call is TRBV4-3, the J call TRBJ2-1, with D tentatively TRBD1 or TRBD2 (5 bases each). Germline V gives CDR1 LGHNA, CDR2 YSLEER. The CDR3 is 17 amino acids. With 0 bases removed from V and 0 bases from J, the gap between germline ends came to 12 bases. The CDR3 is CASSQEGWGSSYNEQFF. CDR3 coding DNA: TGCGCCAGCAGCCAAGAGGGGTGGGGGAGCTCCTACAATGAGCAGTTCTTC.

This clonotype was recorded a few times. The V gene is TRBV20-1, the J gene TRBJ1-1, with D uncertain. With 0 bases removed from V and 6 bases from J, the gap between germline ends came to 8 bases. The CDR3 is made up of 12 amino acids. Looked up from germline, CDR1 is DFQATT and CDR2 is SNEGSKA (reference sequence). CDR3 region: CSARDQTAEAFF. The CDR3 DNA reads as TGCAGTGCTAGAGATCAAACAGCTGAAGCTTTCTTT.

DNA for the CDR3: TGCGCCAGCAGCTTGGCCGGAGGGGCTTCATTGGATCCCCTCCACTTT. This gives the protein CASSLAGGASLDPLHF. The chain is built from TRBV5-1 and TRBJ1-6; tentative D call: TRBD1 (5 bases). V dropped 0 bases and J dropped 13 bases, with 20 bases sitting between them. The germline V gene encodes CDR1 SGHRS and CDR2 YFSETQ. The CDR3 has 16 amino acids.

V is TRBV15 and J is TRBJ2-4, with D possibly being TRBD1 or TRBD2 (6 bases each). The CDR3 runs to 15 residues. Germline loops: CDR1 LNHNV, CDR2 YYDKDF (reference sequence). The V end was cut by 5 bases, the J end by 7 bases, with 18 bases between. The CDR3 reads CATSPHAGGGNIQYF. CDR3 bases: TGTGCCACCAGCCCGCACGCAGGAGGGGGTAACATTCAGTACTTC.

This rearrangement joins TRBV28 to TRBJ2-7; 7 nucleotides agree with TRBD1. The CDR3 sequence is 12 residues long. V dropped 1 base and J dropped 13; count of bases not matched to a gene: 7. Germline CDR1 and CDR2: MDHEN and SYDVKM. Here the CDR3 reads CASSLSRGQNYF. For the CDR3, the DNA is TGTGCCAGCAGTTTATCTAGGGGACAGAACTACTTC.

The DNA for the CDR3 is TGCAGCGCCAGTGAGGGCGGGAGCGGGGAGCAGTTCTTC. It yields the protein CSASEGGSGEQFF. The J gene is TRBJ2-1, the V gene TRBV29-1; 7 bases fit TRBD2. In germline, CDR1 is SQVTM, CDR2 ANQGSEA. CDR3 length: 13 residues. V trimming: 7 bases; J trimming: 10 bases; junction bases outside the gene matches: 13.

Written as DNA, the CDR3 is TGTGCCAGCAGTTACGATCTAGCCTACAATGAGCAGTTCTTC. Its protein product is CASSYDLAYNEQFF. The chain recombines TRBV6-5 with TRBJ2-1, with D hard to call. The CDR3 sequence is 14 residues long. V shed 2 bases and J shed 2 bases, with 7 bases lying between them. Germline V gene data show CDR1 as MNHEY and CDR2 as SVGAGI.

This clonotype has just a few counts. This chain uses TRBV12-3 or TRBV12-4 with TRBJ2-2; no clear D gene. Deletions cut 6 bases from V and 1 base from J, with 12 bases between. CDR3 length: 15 amino acids. CDR3 sequence (DNA): TGTGCCAGCAGCAGCATTACACTGAACACCGGGGAGCTGTTTTTT. Protein: CASSSITLNTGELFF.

The genes are TRBV5-1 and TRBJ2-5; D might be TRBD1 or TRBD2, each matching 6 bases. Per the germline V gene, CDR1 is SGHRS and CDR2 is YFSETQ. This CDR3 has 16 amino acids. The germline V and J ends were trimmed by 6 bases and 5 bases, with 23 bases remaining between them. This chain's CDR3 is CASNPSMGGYGETQYF. The CDR3 DNA reads as TGCGCCAGCAACCCCTCTATGGGGGGCTACGGGGAGACCCAGTACTTC.